Reported below is one TCR beta chain. The entry originates in a study of blood T cell repertoires in COVID-19. Study information: COVID-19 samples, acute and convalescent, were from the United States, Italy and Spain. T cells, B-cell-depleted T cells, or PBMCs provided the cDNA or gDNA that served as material.

V shed 2 bases and J 6 bases; nucleotides not matched to a gene: 17. Germline CDR1 and CDR2: LGHNT and FRNRAP. The CDR3 is made up of 20 amino acids. Per the original methods: Reference gene primer amplification yielded estimated nucleated cell counts. The table came from immunoSEQ multiplex PCR; TCRdb's copy has only in-frame clones and leaves some out. That table furnishes V, J and clone size, whereas the DNA furnished D and trimming. The data contain 110,000 to 150,000 clones, 60% to 85% of them singletons. The material sequenced was peripheral blood. The receptor was isolated from a woman aged 55 to 70 with acute or convalescent COVID-19. The chain employs TRBV12-5 and TRBJ2-3; 13 bases fit TRBD2. In nucleotides, the CDR3 is TGTGCTAGTGGTTTGCGGACTAGCGGGAGTCAGAGGGTTTGGGCGGATACGCAGTATTTT. It yields the protein CASGLRTSGSQRVWADTQYF. Variable domain in full (rest from reference TRBV12-5 and TRBJ2-3): DARVTQTPRHKVTEMGQEVTMRCQPILGHNTVFWYRQTMMQGLELLAYFRNRAPLDDSGMPKDRFSAEMPDATLATLKIQPSEPRDSAVYFCASGLRTSGSQRVWADTQYFGPGTRLTVL.